This is a list of T cell receptor beta chains from one sample in a study of beta chain features in type 1 diabetes. Clones were read by immunoSEQ multiplex PCR, and TCRdb kept only the in-frame ones, dropping some. The profile shows around 650,000 clones, around an eighth of them singletons. The sequencing input was naive CD4+ T cells from blood. The receptors come from a man aged 25-45 years with type 1 diabetes. Both conserved end residues are part of each CDR3. D genes are given only for firm matches. Size tells how often a clone was seen (once, few, many) or the class of an expanded clone, and some rows leave it out.

J,size,V,D,DNA,CDR3
TRBJ2-1,.,TRBV4-3,.,TGCGCCAGCAGCCAAGTCCAATGGTATCCCGGCAATGAGCAGTTCTTC,CASSQVQWYPGNEQFF
TRBJ2-3,few,TRBV5-4,.,TGTGCCAGCAGCTTGGGACTAGTCACAGATACGCAGTATTTT,CASSLGLVTDTQYF
TRBJ2-1,few,TRBV12-5,TRBD1,TGTGCTAGTGCCTATGACGGACAGGGTTTTAATGAGCAGTTCTTC,CASAYDGQGFNEQFF
TRBJ2-5,.,TRBV11-2,TRBD1,TGTGCCAGCAGCTTGACGACAGGGAAATTGGCCCAGTACTTC,CASSLTTGKLAQYF
TRBJ2-1,.,TRBV5-6,.,TGTGCCAGCAGCCCCTTAGATACACAGGACAATGAGCAGTTCTTC,CASSPLDTQDNEQFF
TRBJ2-2,few,TRBV23-1,TRBD1,TGCGCCAGCAGTCAAGGGGGGGACAGGGGACCCAACACCGGGGAGCTGTTTTTT,CASSQGGDRGPNTGELFF
TRBJ2-7,.,TRBV7-2,TRBD1,TGTGCCAGCAGCCCGATGACAGGGAATGCCTACGAGCAGTACTTC,CASSPMTGNAYEQYF
TRBJ2-1,.,TRBV11-3,.,TGTGCCAGCAGCTTACAGGGCGCGGATGAGCAGTTCTTC,CASSLQGADEQFF
TRBJ1-6,few,TRBV21-1,.,TGTGCCAGCAGCCCAACAGGGGGGGATTCACCCCTCCACTTT,CASSPTGGDSPLHF
TRBJ2-2,few,TRBV30,TRBD2,TGTGCCTGGAGTGTAAAGGGACTAGCGAACACCGGGGAGCTGTTTTTT,CAWSVKGLANTGELFF
TRBJ2-2,.,TRBV5-4,.,TGTGCCAGCAGCTTGGCACGGTTGAACACCGGGGAGCTGTTTTTT,CASSLARLNTGELFF
TRBJ2-3,few,TRBV18,TRBD1,TGTGCCAGCTCACCACGGGCAGGGGGAACAGATACGCAGTATTTT,CASSPRAGGTDTQYF
TRBJ2-1,.,TRBV4-3,.,TGCGCCAGCAGCCAAGAATACACAGAGGCCTCCTACAATGAGCAGTTCTTC,CASSQEYTEASYNEQFF
TRBJ2-1,few,TRBV14,TRBD2,TGTGCCAGCGGAATAGCGGGGGGCCCTTCCTACAATGAGCAGTTCTTC,CASGIAGGPSYNEQFF
TRBJ1-5,.,TRBV19,.,TGTGCCAGTAGTATCGGCGCGGGCAGGTGGAGCAATCAGCCCCAGCATTTT,CASSIGAGRWSNQPQHF
TRBJ2-3,few,TRBV18,.,TGTGCCAGCTCATCTCGGTCAGATACGCAGTATTTT,CASSSRSDTQYF
TRBJ1-1,.,TRBV2,.,TGTGCCAGCAGTGACAGTTGGGCTGAAGCTTTCTTT,CASSDSWAEAFF
TRBJ2-1,few,TRBV9,.,TGTGCCAGCAGCGTAGTAAGGACCAGCTCCTACAATGAGCAGTTCTTC,CASSVVRTSSYNEQFF
TRBJ2-7,.,TRBV7-2,TRBD2,TGTGCCAGCAGCCCCCATGGGACTAGCGGGTACGAGCAGTACTTC,CASSPHGTSGYEQYF
TRBJ1-4,few,TRBV27,.,TGTGCCAGCAGGAGTTTGGCCCCACAACAGGAAAAACTGTTTTTT,CASRSLAPQQEKLFF
TRBJ2-5,.,TRBV5-4,.,TGTGCCAGCAGCTTGGTCCTAGGGGAACGAGAGACCCAGTACTTC,CASSLVLGERETQYF
TRBJ1-2,.,TRBV10-3,.,TGTGCCATCGGGGGGGAATCTAACTATGGCTACACCTTC,CAIGGESNYGYTF
TRBJ2-5,few,TRBV7-7,.,TGTGCCAGCAGCCCCACAGGGCAAGAGACCCAGTACTTC,CASSPTGQETQYF
TRBJ1-2,.,TRBV7-9,.,TGTGCCAGCAGCTTAGTACACTATGGCTACACCTTC,CASSLVHYGYTF
TRBJ2-4,few,TRBV7-2,.,TGTGCCAGCAGCCCCTCACGGTTCGAGTTAGCCAAAAACATTCAGTACTTC,CASSPSRFELAKNIQYF
TRBJ2-7,few,TRBV29-1,.,TGCAGCGTCAGCTCCGGGACACCCTCCTACGAGCAGTACTTC,CSVSSGTPSYEQYF
TRBJ1-5,.,TRBV11-3,.,TGTGCCAGCAGAAGCTTGGTGGGTTCCAATCAGCCCCAGCATTTT,CASRSLVGSNQPQHF
TRBJ2-7,few,TRBV7-9,TRBD1,TGTGCCAGCAGCCAATCCGGGACAGGGTCCTACGAGCAGTACTTC,CASSQSGTGSYEQYF
TRBJ2-3,.,TRBV28,TRBD2,TGTGCCAGCAGTCCCCGGAGCGGGGGTAGCACAGATACGCAGTATTTT,CASSPRSGGSTDTQYF
TRBJ2-7,.,TRBV6-6,.,TGTGCCAGCAGGAACTCCTACGAGCAGTACTTC,CASRNSYEQYF
TRBJ1-1,few,TRBV6-5,TRBD1,TGTGCCAGCAGTCCCTCGTGGGACAGGCACACTGAAGCTTTCTTT,CASSPSWDRHTEAFF
TRBJ2-5,few,TRBV7-9,.,TGTGCCAGCAGCCAGCCCAACGGGCGGAAGACCCAGTACTTC,CASSQPNGRKTQYF
TRBJ1-3,.,TRBV10-3,TRBD1,TGTGCCATCAGGGACGGGACAGTCTCTGGAAACACCATATATTTT,CAIRDGTVSGNTIYF